This T cell receptor (beta chain) originates from a study of T cell clones after liver transplantation. Looked up from germline, CDR1 is MNHEY and CDR2 is SMNVEV (reference sequence). The CDR3 contains 15 residues. The V and J ends lost 2 bases and 3 bases, in that order; junction bases with no gene match: 7. Produced via immunoSEQ multiplex PCR; TCRdb's table is partial and in-frame only. Among about 120,000 clones listed, 90% were seen once. Overall study results and limits: In a couple of subjects, few donor cells limited the measurable donor-reactive repertoire. Donor-reactive sequences fell more than third party-reactive ones, suggesting partial deletion.

As concerns this clone: Its target is unknown.

The chain recombines TRBV27 with TRBJ2-7; 7 nucleotides match TRBD1. The clonotype comes from a human patient who received a liver transplant. A subset of T cells may come from the graft donor. The source material was CD4+ T cells from blood, sampled 12 months after liver transplant. The CDR3 reads CASSLVQGKFYEQYF. The CDR3 DNA follows: TGTGCCAGCAGTTTAGTACAGGGGAAATTCTACGAGCAGTACTTC.